The T cell receptor (beta chain) under discussion was sequenced for a study of T cell responses to AZD1222 COVID-19 vaccine. Study results and caveats: Spike-specific TCR breadth and depth grew following two AZD1222 doses. Vaccine-related CD4 TCRs covered spike, predominating at 160-218 and 743-854. White British people made up most donors, females outnumbered males, and clonal diversity was possibly underestimated.

The table came from immunoSEQ multiplex PCR; TCRdb's copy has only in-frame clones and leaves some out. Among 150,000 to 200,000 clones, roughly 92% were seen once, and the ten largest hold over 1%. This clone has only one observation. The antigen is undetermined. J lost 4 bases, V lost 8 bases, and 8 bases had no gene match. The CDR3 totals 14 residues. Germline assignment: CDR1 SGHNT and CDR2 YYREEE (reference sequence). This rearrangement joins TRBV5-4 to TRBJ2-1, with 8 bases fitting TRBD1. Sequencing used peripheral blood, obtained 28 days after the second AZD1222 dose. The origin of this receptor is an adult who received the AZD1222 COVID-19 vaccine. The DNA of the CDR3 is TGTGCCAGTTCGCGGGACAGGAGTTACAATGAGCAGTTCTTC. This sequence encodes CASSRDRSYNEQFF.